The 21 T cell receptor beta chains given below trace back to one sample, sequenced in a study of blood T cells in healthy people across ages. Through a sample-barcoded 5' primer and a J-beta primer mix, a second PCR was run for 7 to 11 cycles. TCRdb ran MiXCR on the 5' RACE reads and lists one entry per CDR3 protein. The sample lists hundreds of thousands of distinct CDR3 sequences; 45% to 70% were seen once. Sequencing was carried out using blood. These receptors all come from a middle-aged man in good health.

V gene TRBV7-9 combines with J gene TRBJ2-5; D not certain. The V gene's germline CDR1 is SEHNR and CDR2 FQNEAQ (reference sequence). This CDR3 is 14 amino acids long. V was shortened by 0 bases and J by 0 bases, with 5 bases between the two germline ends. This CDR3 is CASSLAVNQETQYF. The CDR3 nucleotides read TGTGCCAGCAGCTTAGCAGTCAACCAAGAGACCCAGTACTTC.

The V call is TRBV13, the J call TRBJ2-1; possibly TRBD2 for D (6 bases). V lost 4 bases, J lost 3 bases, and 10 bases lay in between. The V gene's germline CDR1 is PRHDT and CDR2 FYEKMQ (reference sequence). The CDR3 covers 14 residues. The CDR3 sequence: CASSYTSSYNEQFF. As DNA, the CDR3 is TGTGCCAGCAGCTACACTAGCAGCTACAATGAGCAGTTCTTC.

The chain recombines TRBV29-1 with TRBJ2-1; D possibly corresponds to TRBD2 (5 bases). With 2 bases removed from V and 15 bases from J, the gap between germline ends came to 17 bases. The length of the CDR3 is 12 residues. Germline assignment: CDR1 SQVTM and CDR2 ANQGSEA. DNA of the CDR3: TGCAGCGTTGAATTGTCGAGGACGGGAAGGTTCTTC. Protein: CSVELSRTGRFF.

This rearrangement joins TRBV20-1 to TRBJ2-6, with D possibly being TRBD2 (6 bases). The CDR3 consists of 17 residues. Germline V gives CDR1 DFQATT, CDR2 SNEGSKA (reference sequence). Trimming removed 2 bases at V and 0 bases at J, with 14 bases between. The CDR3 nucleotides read TGCAGTGCTAGATCGTTTGGGCGGGACTCTGGGGCCAACGTCCTGACTTTC. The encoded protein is CSARSFGRDSGANVLTF.

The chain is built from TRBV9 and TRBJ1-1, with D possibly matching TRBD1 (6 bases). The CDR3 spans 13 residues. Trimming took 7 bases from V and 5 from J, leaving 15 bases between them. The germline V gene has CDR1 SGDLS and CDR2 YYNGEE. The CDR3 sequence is CASGGGRLTEAFF. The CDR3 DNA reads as TGTGCCAGCGGGGGGGGGCGGTTAACTGAAGCTTTCTTT.

CDR3 sequence: CASREGSTSSYEQYF. The DNA for the CDR3 is TGTGCCAGCAGGGAAGGGTCGACTAGCTCCTACGAGCAGTACTTC. This rearrangement joins TRBV6-5 to TRBJ2-7, with D tentatively TRBD2 (6 bases). The CDR3 sequence is 15 residues long. Trimming removed 6 bases at V and 0 bases at J, with 15 bases between. In germline, CDR1 is MNHEY, CDR2 SVGAGI.

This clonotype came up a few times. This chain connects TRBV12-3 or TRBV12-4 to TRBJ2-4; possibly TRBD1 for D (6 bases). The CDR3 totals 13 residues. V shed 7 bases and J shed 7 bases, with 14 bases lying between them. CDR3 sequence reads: CASKGSGVNIQYF. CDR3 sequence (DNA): TGTGCCAGCAAGGGGTCAGGGGTGAACATTCAGTACTTC.

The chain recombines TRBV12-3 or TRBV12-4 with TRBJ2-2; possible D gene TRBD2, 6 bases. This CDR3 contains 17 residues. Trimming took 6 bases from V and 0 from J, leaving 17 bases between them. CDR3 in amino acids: CASRFAGGTANTGELFF. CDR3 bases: TGTGCCAGCAGGTTCGCCGGGGGTACGGCGAACACCGGGGAGCTGTTTTTT.

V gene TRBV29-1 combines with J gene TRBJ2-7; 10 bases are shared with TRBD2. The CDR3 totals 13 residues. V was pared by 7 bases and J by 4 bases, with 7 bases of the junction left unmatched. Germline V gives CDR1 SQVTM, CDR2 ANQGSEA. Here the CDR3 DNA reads TGCAGCGCCGGACTAGCGGAGGGTTACGAGCAGTACTTC. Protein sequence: CSAGLAEGYEQYF.

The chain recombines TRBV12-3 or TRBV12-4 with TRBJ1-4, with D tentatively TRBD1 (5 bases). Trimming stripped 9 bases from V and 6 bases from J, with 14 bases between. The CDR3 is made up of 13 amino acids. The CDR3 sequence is CASCGSGYEKLFF. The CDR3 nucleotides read TGTGCCAGTTGTGGATCAGGGTATGAAAAACTGTTTTTT.

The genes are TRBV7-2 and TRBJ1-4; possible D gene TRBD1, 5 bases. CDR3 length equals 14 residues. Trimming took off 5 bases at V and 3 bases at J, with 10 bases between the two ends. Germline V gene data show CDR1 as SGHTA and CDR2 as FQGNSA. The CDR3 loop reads CASSPRQPNEKLFF. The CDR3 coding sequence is TGTGCCAGCAGCCCCCGACAGCCTAATGAAAAACTGTTTTTT.

The CDR3, as DNA: TGCGCCAGCAGCTTCCCAGAAAGCACAGATACGCAGTATTTT. It translates to CASSFPESTDTQYF. The chain is built from TRBV5-1 and TRBJ2-3; D ambiguous. This CDR3 contains 14 residues. From germline, CDR1 is SGHRS and CDR2 YFSETQ. Trimming took 2 bases from V and 0 from J, leaving 7 bases between them.

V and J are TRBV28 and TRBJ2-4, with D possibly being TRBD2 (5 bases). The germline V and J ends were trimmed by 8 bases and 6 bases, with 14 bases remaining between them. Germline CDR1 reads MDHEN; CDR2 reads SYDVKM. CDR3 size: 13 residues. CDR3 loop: CASSLASGNIQYF. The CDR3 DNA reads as TGTGCCAGCTCTTTAGCGAGCGGAAACATTCAGTACTTC.

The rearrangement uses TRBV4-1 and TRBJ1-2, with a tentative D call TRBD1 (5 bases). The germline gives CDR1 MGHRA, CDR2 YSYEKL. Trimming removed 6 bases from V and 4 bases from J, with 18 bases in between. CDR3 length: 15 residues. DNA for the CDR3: TGCGCCAGCAGGCCCGAGGTGACAGCATCCTATGGCTACACCTTC. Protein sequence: CASRPEVTASYGYTF.

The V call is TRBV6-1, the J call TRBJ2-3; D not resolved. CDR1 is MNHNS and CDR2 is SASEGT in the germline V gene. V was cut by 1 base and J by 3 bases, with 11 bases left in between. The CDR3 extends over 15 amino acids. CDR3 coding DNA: TGTGCCAGCAGTGAAGTGCCGGCGTCTACAGATACGCAGTATTTT. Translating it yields CASSEVPASTDTQYF.

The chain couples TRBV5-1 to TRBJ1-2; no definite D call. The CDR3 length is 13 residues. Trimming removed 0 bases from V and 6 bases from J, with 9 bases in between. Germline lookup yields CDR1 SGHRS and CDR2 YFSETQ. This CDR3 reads CASSLEDLDGYTF. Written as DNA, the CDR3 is TGCGCCAGCAGCTTGGAGGACTTAGATGGCTACACCTTC.

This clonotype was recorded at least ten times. The CDR3 is CSVEATSGVGANVLTF. For the CDR3, the DNA is TGCAGCGTTGAAGCAACCTCAGGGGTCGGGGCCAACGTCCTGACTTTC. The chain carries TRBV29-1 and TRBJ2-6, with D possibly TRBD1 on 6 matching bases. V was pared by 1 base and J by 4 bases, with 14 bases between. The length of the CDR3 is 16 residues. The V gene's germline CDR1 is SQVTM and CDR2 ANQGSEA.

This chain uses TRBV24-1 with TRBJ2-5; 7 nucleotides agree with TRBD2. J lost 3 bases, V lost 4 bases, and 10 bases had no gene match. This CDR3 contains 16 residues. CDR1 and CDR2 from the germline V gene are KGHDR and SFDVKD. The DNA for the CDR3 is TGTGCCACCAGTGAAAGAGCGGGACGGCGGGAAGAGACCCAGTACTTC. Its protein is CATSERAGRREETQYF.

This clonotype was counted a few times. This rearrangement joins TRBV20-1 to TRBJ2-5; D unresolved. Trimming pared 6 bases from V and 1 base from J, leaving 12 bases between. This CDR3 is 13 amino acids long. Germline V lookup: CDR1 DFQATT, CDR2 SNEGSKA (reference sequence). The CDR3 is CSAWKSGQETQYF. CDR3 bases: TGCAGTGCCTGGAAGTCCGGCCAAGAGACCCAGTACTTC.

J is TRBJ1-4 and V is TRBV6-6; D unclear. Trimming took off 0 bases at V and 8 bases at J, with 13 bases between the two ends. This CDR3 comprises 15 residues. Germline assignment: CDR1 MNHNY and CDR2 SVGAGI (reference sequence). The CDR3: CASSYSAGLGEKLFF. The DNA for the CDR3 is TGTGCCAGCAGTTACTCGGCGGGATTGGGAGAAAAACTGTTTTTT.

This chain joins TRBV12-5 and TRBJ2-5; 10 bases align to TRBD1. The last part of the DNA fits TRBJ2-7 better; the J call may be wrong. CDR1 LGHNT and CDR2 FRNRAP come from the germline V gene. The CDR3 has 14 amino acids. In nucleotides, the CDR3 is TGTGCTAGTGGTTCGGGACAGGGGTCGAGCGAGCAGTACTTC. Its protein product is CASGSGQGSSEQYF.